Presented here are 10 T cell receptor beta chains from one specimen sequenced in a study of CD8 T cells in ankylosing spondylitis. Each CDR3 protein gets one entry after TCRdb re-called the 5' RACE reads with MiXCR. The table includes around 230,000 distinct CDR3 sequences, 8.2% detected once. Sequenced material: blood, either unsorted or a sorted T cell fraction (not recorded which). These receptors were taken from a female donor with ankylosing spondylitis or in good health (not recorded which).

With respect to this clonotype: Possible read error: a much larger clone is one base away. This chain links TRBV6-2 or TRBV6-3 with TRBJ1-2; 8 nucleotides line up with TRBD1. The CDR3 is 18 residues long. Per germline, CDR1 MNHEY and CDR2 SVGEGT. The CDR3 nucleotides are TGTGTCAGCAGTTTTTTTGGGACAGGACTCAACTCGGACTATGGCTACACCTTC. Amino acid sequence: CVSSFFGTGLNSDYGYTF.

The CDR3, as DNA: TGTGCCAGCGGGGGACCCCTAGCCCCGACCAATGAGCAGTTCTTC. The encoded protein is CASGGPLAPTNEQFF. The chain recombines TRBV7-9 with TRBJ2-1, with D possibly called TRBD1 or TRBD2 (5 bases each). This CDR3 spans 15 amino acids. Germline assignment: CDR1 SEHNR and CDR2 FQNEAQ (reference sequence). V was cut by 8 bases and J by 6 bases, with 20 bases left in between.

At least ten counts were recorded for this clonotype. This rearrangement joins TRBV28 to TRBJ1-1, with D tentatively TRBD1 (5 bases). The V end was cut by 3 bases, the J end by 2 bases, with 13 bases between. Germline assignment: CDR1 MDHEN and CDR2 SYDVKM. The CDR3 covers 15 residues. CDR3 protein: CASSLNRPRNTEAFF. CDR3 sequence (DNA): TGTGCCAGCAGTTTGAACAGGCCAAGAAACACTGAAGCTTTCTTT.

This clonotype was seen many times. The V and J genes are TRBV5-4 and TRBJ2-5, with 8 positions matching TRBD2. CDR1 SGHNT and CDR2 YYREEE come from the germline V gene (reference sequence). Trimming took 3 bases from V and 4 from J; bases not matched to a gene: 8. There are 15 residues in the CDR3. The CDR3 DNA follows: TGTGCCAGCAGCTCTAGCGGGTTCACCGGAGAGACCCAGTACTTC. Residues: CASSSSGFTGETQYF. Filled out from reference TRBV5-4 and TRBJ2-5, the complete variable domain reads ETGVTQSPTHLIKTRGQQVTLRCSSQSGHNTVSWYQQALGQGPQFIFQYYREEENGRGNFPPRFSGLQFPNYSSELNVNALELDDSALYLCASSSSGFTGETQYFGPGTRLLVL.

This chain joins TRBV4-2 and TRBJ2-2; a possible D gene is TRBD2 (6 bases). The CDR3 contains 13 residues. The V and J ends lost 4 bases and 10 bases respectively, with 13 bases between them. Germline loops: CDR1 LGHNA, CDR2 YNFKEQ. The CDR3 DNA follows: TGTGCCAGCAGCCGCGGGACCGCGCAGGAGCTGTTTTTT. Translating gives CASSRGTAQELFF.

This clonotype was seen at least ten times. The CDR3 DNA follows: TGTGCCAGCAGTTTATGGGGGACTAGCGTCTACAATGAGCAGTTCTTC. Translation gives CASSLWGTSVYNEQFF. The chain has TRBV28 and TRBJ2-1, with 10 positions matching TRBD2. Germline trimming cut 0 bases from V and 3 bases from J; bases unmatched to any gene: 2. Looked up from germline, CDR1 is MDHEN and CDR2 is SYDVKM. The CDR3 length is 16 residues.

This clonotype was detected a few times. A much larger clone lies one base from this, so it may be a read error. CDR3 protein: CASSLGEQDEQFF. CDR3 DNA sequence: TGTGCCAGCAGCTTGGGCGAGCAAGATGAGCAGTTCTTC. The chain carries TRBV5-6 and TRBJ2-1, with D unclear. Germline V CDR1 and CDR2: SGHDT, YYEEEE. There are 13 residues in the CDR3. V lost 0 bases and J lost 8, with 9 bases in between.

This clonotype was counted many times. The rearrangement uses TRBV7-6 and TRBJ2-5; 10 nucleotides agree with TRBD1. The germline V gene has CDR1 SGHVS and CDR2 FNYEAQ. This CDR3 has 14 amino acids. V trimming: 1 base; J trimming: 4 bases; junction bases outside the gene matches: 0. CDR3 loop: CASSLGTGGETQYF. The CDR3 bases are TGTGCCAGCAGCTTAGGGACAGGGGGAGAGACCCAGTACTTC.

This clonotype was found a few times. Just one base apart from a much larger clone, this may be a read error. The rearrangement joins TRBV24-1 to TRBJ2-4; TRBD1 matches at 8 bases. The germline CDR1 and CDR2 sequences are KGHDR and SFDVKD. This CDR3 comprises 16 residues. V shed 4 bases, J shed 9 bases, and the junction held 13 bases outside the gene matches. The CDR3 is CATSDGGTGARGIQYF. The CDR3 coding sequence is TGTGCCACCAGTGACGGCGGGACAGGCGCCCGGGGCATTCAGTACTTC.

This clonotype was detected many times. The CDR3 sequence is CGWGVVLGSYNEQFF. The CDR3 coding sequence is TGCGGTTGGGGCGTTGTTCTCGGCTCCTACAATGAGCAGTTCTTC. J is TRBJ2-1 and V is TRBV20-1, with D perhaps TRBD1 (5 bases). The V gene's germline CDR1 is DFQATT and CDR2 SNEGSKA (reference sequence). This CDR3 comprises 15 residues.